This T cell receptor beta chain was observed in a study of cytomegalovirus exposure and HLA in healthy donors. The CDR3 is made up of 13 amino acids. The V end lost 4 bases, the J end lost 8 bases, and 14 bases lay between the germline ends. Germline values: CDR1 LNHDA, CDR2 SQIVND (reference sequence). Sampled while nominally healthy, donors likely had unrecorded immune exposures. This clone has just a few counts. Amplification used 60 Vbeta primers and 13 Jbeta primers. The data were produced by immunoSEQ multiplex PCR, yet TCRdb's version contains in-frame clones alone and is incomplete. Of some 140,000 clones listed, approximately 10% are singletons.

The chain combines TRBV19 with TRBJ1-1, with D maybe TRBD1 (6 bases). The receptor was derived from a woman in her forties in good health and CMV-seropositive. The sequencing input was PBMCs. Here the CDR3 reads CASSNHRAGEAFF. The CDR3 bases are TGTGCCAGTAGTAACCACAGGGCTGGAGAAGCTTTCTTT.